These 20 T cell receptor beta chains originate from one sample sequenced in a study of tumor-infiltrating lymphocytes in primary liver carcinoma. Starting from roughly 540 ng of total RNA, TCR beta cDNA was produced with a primer in the constant region. Nested multiplex PCR, run for three rounds with slightly modified ARM-PCR, yielded TCR beta libraries. Researchers ran the first two PCR rounds for roughly 11 cycles each with TRBV1-TRBV30 forward primers and a C-beta reverse primer. TCRdb used MiXCR to reprocess the multiplex PCR reads, holding one entry per CDR3 protein. The profile covers 330,000 or so distinct CDR3 sequences, with approximately 65% appearing a single time and roughly 6.5% taken by the ten largest. They got blood RNA out of unsorted whole blood and also pulled out germline DNA. Sequences were obtained from peripheral blood. The source of these receptors is a man aged 40-55 years with primary liver carcinoma and hepatitis B virus infection.

Ten or more counts support this clonotype. The V gene is TRBV28, the J gene TRBJ2-7, with TRBD2 matching over 11 bases. V was pared by 5 bases and J by 3 bases, with 3 bases of the junction left unmatched. The CDR3 length is 14 residues. Germline V gene sequence: CDR1 MDHEN, CDR2 SYDVKM. The CDR3 DNA follows: TGTGCCAGCAGTCCACTAGCGGGAGACTACGAGCAGTACTTC. It yields the protein CASSPLAGDYEQYF.

A word on this clonotype: A read error may produce the germline difference seen at one junction end. The chain joins TRBV11-2 to TRBJ2-7; D tentatively reads TRBD1 or TRBD2 (5 bases each). Germline V gene lookup returns CDR1 SGHAT and CDR2 FQNNGV. The CDR3 totals 13 residues. CDR3 region: CANSSGTVYEQYF. Here the CDR3 DNA reads TGTGCCAACAGCTCGGGGACCGTATATGAGCAGTACTTC.

This clonotype has just a few counts. CDR3 sequence reads: CASSTETLLAGETDTQYF. DNA for the CDR3: TGTGCCAGCAGCACAGAAACTTTACTAGCGGGAGAAACAGATACGCAGTATTTT. The chain is built from TRBV21-1 and TRBJ2-3; TRBD2 is the table's D call and was not checked against the DNA. TRBV21-1 is a documented pseudogene. The CDR3 has 18 amino acids.

In its sample, this clonotype was seen once. A much larger clone lies a single base off, so this may be a read error. The V call is TRBV28, the J call TRBJ2-4, with 11 bases identical to TRBD1. This CDR3 has 14 amino acids. Germline V gene data show CDR1 as MDHEN and CDR2 as SYDVKM. The DNA of the CDR3 is TGTGTCACAAAGATTGGACAGGGGGCAAACATTCAGTACTTC. Its protein is CVTKIGQGANIQYF.

The sample holds many counts of this clonotype. The chain uses TRBV11-1 and TRBJ2-7; D unresolved. V lost 4 bases, J lost 9 bases, and 19 bases lay in between. Looked up from germline, CDR1 is SGHAT and CDR2 is FQDESV (reference sequence). The CDR3 spans 14 residues. The CDR3 reads CASSSSLGTWGQYF. CDR3 in DNA: TGTGCCAGCAGCTCTTCATTAGGCACCTGGGGGCAGTACTTC.

This clonotype has more than one count but fewer than ten. The CDR3 is CAISEDRGRTEAFF. The CDR3 bases are TGTGCCATCAGTGAGGACAGGGGGCGCACTGAAGCTTTCTTT. The rearrangement uses TRBV10-3 and TRBJ1-1; TRBD1 agrees at 10 bases. This CDR3 is 14 amino acids long. CDR1 ENHRY and CDR2 SYGVKD come from the germline V gene. The J segment lost 4 bases and the V segment lost 2 bases, leaving 1 base of the junction unmatched.

This clonotype was detected many times. The chain recombines TRBV6-6 with TRBJ2-7, with D perhaps assigned TRBD1 or TRBD2 (7 bases each). CDR1 is MNHNY, CDR2 SVGAGI, per germline (reference sequence). The CDR3 loop spans 14 amino acids. V shed 1 base and J shed 7 bases, with 14 bases lying between them. The CDR3 here is CASSYLGEGQEQYF. The CDR3, as DNA: TGTGCCAGCAGTTACTTGGGGGAGGGACAGGAGCAGTACTTC.

V is TRBV11-2 and J is TRBJ1-5, with unresolved D. Germline V gives CDR1 SGHAT, CDR2 FQNNGV. The CDR3 length is 15 residues. The CDR3 spells CTNSLGGRNDQPQHF. The CDR3 DNA is TGTACCAACAGCTTAGGAGGGAGGAACGATCAGCCCCAGCATTTT.

Comments on this clonotype: A read error may account for a junction end that differs from germline. V usage is TRBV5-1 and J usage is TRBJ2-7; D call uncertain. The CDR3 is 14 amino acids. Per the germline V gene, CDR1 is SGHRS and CDR2 is YFSETQ. The CDR3 spells CARSLPGNLYEQYF. The CDR3 DNA reads TGCGCCAGAAGCTTACCCGGCAACCTCTACGAGCAGTACTTC.

This clonotype was seen more than once but under ten times. The rearrangement joins TRBV12-3 or TRBV12-4 to TRBJ2-7; D unresolved. The CDR3 sequence is 13 residues long. V was pared by 1 base and J by 2 bases, with 6 bases between. This CDR3 is CASSLETPYEQYF. The DNA for the CDR3 is TGTGCCAGCAGTTTAGAGACACCCTACGAGCAGTACTTC.

The gene calls are TRBV11-2 and TRBJ2-3; TRBD2 agrees at 11 bases. Trimming cost V 8 bases and J 2 bases; bases outside gene matches: 15. Looked up from germline, CDR1 is SGHAT and CDR2 is FQNNGV. The CDR3 consists of 18 residues. The CDR3: CASGSHTMTSGITDTQYF. Here the CDR3 DNA reads TGTGCCAGCGGCTCACACACGATGACTAGCGGGATCACAGATACGCAGTATTTT.

The chain employs TRBV10-3 and TRBJ1-1, with 7 bases lining up with TRBD1. Per the germline V gene, CDR1 is ENHRY and CDR2 is SYGVKD. The CDR3 contains 13 residues. V shed 11 bases, J shed 1 base, and the junction held 7 bases outside the gene matches. The DNA for the CDR3 is TGTGCCTCCGGGACAGAGGCGAACACTGAAGCTTTCTTT. Residues: CASGTEANTEAFF.

The V gene is TRBV28, the J gene TRBJ2-7, with D possibly called TRBD1 or TRBD2 (5 bases each). This CDR3 region has 13 residues. V was shortened by 5 bases and J by 2 bases, with 10 bases between the two germline ends. Germline lookup yields CDR1 MDHEN and CDR2 SYDVKM. The CDR3 spells CASSTGPTYEQYF. The CDR3 coding sequence is TGTGCCAGCAGTACGGGACCTACCTACGAGCAGTACTTC.

This clonotype has ten or more counts. V is TRBV4-3 and J is TRBJ1-1, with D unclear. The ends were cut back, 0 bases at V and 7 bases at J, with 9 bases in the middle. There are 13 residues in the CDR3. Germline loops: CDR1 LGHNA, CDR2 YSLEER. The DNA of the CDR3 is TGCGCCAGCAGCCAAGATCTAGGCGGTGAAGCTTTCTTT. Translating it yields CASSQDLGGEAFF.

As for this clonotype: This may be a read error, as it is one base from a much larger clone. This chain connects TRBV12-5 to TRBJ2-1; TRBD2 might be the D (5 bases). The V gene's germline CDR1 is LGHNT and CDR2 FRNRAP. V was shortened by 5 bases and J by 8 bases, with 19 bases between the two germline ends. The CDR3 has 15 residues. The CDR3 is CASGTPGTPRHEQFF. The CDR3 DNA is TGTGCTAGTGGTACCCCGGGAACACCCCGTCATGAGCAGTTCTTC.

Comment on this clonotype: The CDR3 does not close with the conserved phenylalanine or tryptophan, likely indicating a read error. This chain links TRBV4-3 with TRBJ2-5, with a possible D match to TRBD2 (6 bases). CDR1 is LGHNA, CDR2 YSLEER, per germline. This CDR3 contains 15 residues. CDR3 residues: CASGHRGLDQETQYL. The CDR3 DNA reads as TGCGCCAGCGGCCATCGGGGACTGGATCAAGAGACCCAGTACTTA.

A word on this clonotype: One end of the junction does not line up with germline, which may come from a read error. The genes are TRBV25-1 and TRBJ2-1; D uncertain. CDR1 MGHDK and CDR2 SYGVNS come from the germline V gene. The CDR3 has 14 residues. In DNA, the CDR3 is TGTGCGAGCAGTGAAACCAGATCGTCAAATGAGCAGCTCTTC. This encodes CASSETRSSNEQLF. The whole variable domain, remainder taken from reference TRBV25-1 and TRBJ2-1, is EADIYQTPRYLVIGTGKKITLECSQTMGHDKMYWYQQDPGMELHLIHYSYGVNSTEKGDLSSESTVSRIRTEHFPLTLESARPSHTSQYLCASSETRSSNEQLFGPGTRLTVL.

J is TRBJ2-7 and V is TRBV28, with a weak D call TRBD1 (6 bases). The CDR3 is 14 amino acids. Trimming removed 5 bases from V and 1 base from J, with 12 bases in between. The germline V gene has CDR1 MDHEN and CDR2 SYDVKM. CDR3 sequence (DNA): TGTGCCAGCAGTCAACCCGGGACATCCTACGAGCAGTACTTC. Protein sequence: CASSQPGTSYEQYF.

Worth noting for this clonotype: The junction does not match germline at one end; this may be a read error. The chain has TRBV6-5 and TRBJ2-4; TRBD1 aligns across 10 bases. The V gene's germline CDR1 is MNHEY and CDR2 SVGAGI. This CDR3 is built from 13 residues. CDR3 bases: TGTGCCAGCAGGCGGGACAGGGGACACATTCATTACTTT. It yields the protein CASRRDRGHIHYF.

This clonotype has at least ten counts. This chain joins TRBV12-3 or TRBV12-4 and TRBJ1-1; no definite D call. The ends were cut back, 3 bases at V and 4 bases at J, with 12 bases in the middle. The CDR3 length is 14 residues. DNA of the CDR3: TGTGCCAGCAGTTTCTGGGAAAGTGGCACTGAAGCTTTCTTT. This gives the protein CASSFWESGTEAFF.